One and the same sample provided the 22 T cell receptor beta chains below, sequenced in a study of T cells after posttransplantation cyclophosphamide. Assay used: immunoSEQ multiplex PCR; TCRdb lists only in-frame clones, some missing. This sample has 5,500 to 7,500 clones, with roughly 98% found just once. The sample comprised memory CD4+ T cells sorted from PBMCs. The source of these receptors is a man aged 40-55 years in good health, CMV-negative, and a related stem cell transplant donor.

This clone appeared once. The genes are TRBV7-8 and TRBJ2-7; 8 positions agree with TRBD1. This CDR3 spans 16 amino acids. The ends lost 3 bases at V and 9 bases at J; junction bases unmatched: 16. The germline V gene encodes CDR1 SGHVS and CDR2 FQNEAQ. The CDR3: CASSFPRTGLLVGQYF. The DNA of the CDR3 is TGTGCCAGCAGCTTTCCTAGGACAGGGTTGTTAGTAGGGCAGTACTTC. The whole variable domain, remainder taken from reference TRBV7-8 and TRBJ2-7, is GAGVSQSPRYKVAKRGQDVALRCDPISGHVSLFWYQQALGQGPEFLTYFQNEAQLDKSGLPSDRFFAERPEGSVSTLKIQRTQQEDSAVYLCASSFPRTGLLVGQYFGPGTRLTVT.

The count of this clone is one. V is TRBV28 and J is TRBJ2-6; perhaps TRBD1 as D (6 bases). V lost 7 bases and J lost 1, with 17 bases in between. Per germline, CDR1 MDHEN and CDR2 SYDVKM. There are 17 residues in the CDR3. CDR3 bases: TGTGCCAGCAAAAACAGGGCCTCACTATCTGGGGCCAACGTCCTGACTTTC. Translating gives CASKNRASLSGANVLTF. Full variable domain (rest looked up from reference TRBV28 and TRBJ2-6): DVKVTQSSRYLVKRTGEKVFLECVQDMDHENMFWYRQDPGLGLRLIYFSYDVKMKEKGDIPEGYSVSREKKERFSLILESASTNQTSMYLCASKNRASLSGANVLTFGAGSRLTVL.

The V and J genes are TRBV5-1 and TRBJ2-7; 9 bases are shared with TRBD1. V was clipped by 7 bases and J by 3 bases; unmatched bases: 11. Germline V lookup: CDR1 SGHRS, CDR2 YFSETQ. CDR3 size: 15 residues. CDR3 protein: CASGEPGTGYYEQYF. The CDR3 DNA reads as TGCGCCAGCGGAGAACCCGGGACAGGGTACTACGAGCAGTACTTC.

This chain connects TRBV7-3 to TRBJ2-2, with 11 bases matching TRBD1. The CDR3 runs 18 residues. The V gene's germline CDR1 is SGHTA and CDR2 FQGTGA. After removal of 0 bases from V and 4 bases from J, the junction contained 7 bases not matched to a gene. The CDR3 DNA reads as TGTGCCAGCAGCTTAACGCCTGCCGGGACAGGGGGCACCGGGGAGCTGTTTTTT. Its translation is CASSLTPAGTGGTGELFF.

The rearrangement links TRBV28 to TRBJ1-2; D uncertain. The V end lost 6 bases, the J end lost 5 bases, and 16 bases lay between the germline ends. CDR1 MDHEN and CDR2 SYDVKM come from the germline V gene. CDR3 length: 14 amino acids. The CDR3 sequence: CASRLGSGRYGYTF. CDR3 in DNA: TGTGCCAGCAGACTTGGGTCGGGAAGGTATGGCTACACCTTC.

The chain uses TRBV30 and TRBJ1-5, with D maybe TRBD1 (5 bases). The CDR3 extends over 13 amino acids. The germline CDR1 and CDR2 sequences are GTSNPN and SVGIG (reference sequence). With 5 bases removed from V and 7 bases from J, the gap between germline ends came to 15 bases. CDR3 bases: TGTGCCTGGGGCTTACAACGGGGGCAGCCCCAGCATTTT. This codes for CAWGLQRGQPQHF.

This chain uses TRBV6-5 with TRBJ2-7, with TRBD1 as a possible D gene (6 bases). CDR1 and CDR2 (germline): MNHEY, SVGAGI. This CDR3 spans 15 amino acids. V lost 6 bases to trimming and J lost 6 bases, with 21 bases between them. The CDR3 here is CASRTQGGKGGEQYF. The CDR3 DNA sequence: TGTGCCAGCAGAACCCAGGGCGGTAAAGGGGGCGAGCAGTACTTC.

The CDR3 DNA reads as TGTGCCTGGGACAGGGGGTCGGAGAACACTGAAGCTTTCTTT. Translating it yields CAWDRGSENTEAFF. The chain joins TRBV30 to TRBJ1-1, with 9 bases aligning to TRBD1. Losses at the gene ends were 5 bases for V and 1 base for J; bases not matched to a gene: 5. The germline V gene has CDR1 GTSNPN and CDR2 SVGIG (reference sequence). The CDR3 loop spans 14 amino acids.

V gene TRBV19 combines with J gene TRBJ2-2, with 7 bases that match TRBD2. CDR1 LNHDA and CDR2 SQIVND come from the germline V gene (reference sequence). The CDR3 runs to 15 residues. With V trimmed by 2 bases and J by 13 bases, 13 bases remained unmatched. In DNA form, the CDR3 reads TGTGCCAGTAGTATACTGCGAGGGCGGGAGCGGGTGCTGTTTTTT. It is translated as CASSILRGRERVLFF.

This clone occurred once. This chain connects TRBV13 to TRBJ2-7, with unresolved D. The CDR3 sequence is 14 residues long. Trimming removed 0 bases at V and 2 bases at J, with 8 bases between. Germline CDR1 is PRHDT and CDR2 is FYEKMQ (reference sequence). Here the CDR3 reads CASSLGPVTYEQYF. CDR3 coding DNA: TGTGCCAGCAGCTTAGGCCCAGTTACCTACGAGCAGTACTTC.

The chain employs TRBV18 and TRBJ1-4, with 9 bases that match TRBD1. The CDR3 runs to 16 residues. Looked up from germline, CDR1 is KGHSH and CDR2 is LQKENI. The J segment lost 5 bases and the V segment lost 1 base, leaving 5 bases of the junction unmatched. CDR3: CASSPRSTGGNEKLFF. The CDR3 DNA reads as TGTGCCAGCTCACCACGGTCGACAGGGGGGAATGAAAAACTGTTTTTT.

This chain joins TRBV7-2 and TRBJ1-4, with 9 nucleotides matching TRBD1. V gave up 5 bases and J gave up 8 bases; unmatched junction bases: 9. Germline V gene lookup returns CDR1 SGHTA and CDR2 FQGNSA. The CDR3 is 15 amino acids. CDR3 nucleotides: TGTGCCAGCAGCCTAGAAGGGACAGGGCCCGAAAAACTGTTTTTT. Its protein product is CASSLEGTGPEKLFF.

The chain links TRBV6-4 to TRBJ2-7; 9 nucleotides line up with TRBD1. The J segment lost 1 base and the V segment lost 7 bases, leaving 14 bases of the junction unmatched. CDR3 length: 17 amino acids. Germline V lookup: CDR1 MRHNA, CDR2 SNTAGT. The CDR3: CASNPGQGPLKSYEQYF. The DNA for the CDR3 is TGTGCCAGCAACCCGGGACAGGGACCTCTCAAATCCTACGAGCAGTACTTC.

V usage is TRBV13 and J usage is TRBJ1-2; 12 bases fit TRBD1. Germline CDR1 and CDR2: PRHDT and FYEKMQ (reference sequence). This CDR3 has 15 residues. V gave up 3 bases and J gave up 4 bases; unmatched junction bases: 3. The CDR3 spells CASSFGTGGSYGYTF. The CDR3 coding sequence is TGTGCCAGCAGCTTTGGGACAGGGGGCTCCTATGGCTACACCTTC.

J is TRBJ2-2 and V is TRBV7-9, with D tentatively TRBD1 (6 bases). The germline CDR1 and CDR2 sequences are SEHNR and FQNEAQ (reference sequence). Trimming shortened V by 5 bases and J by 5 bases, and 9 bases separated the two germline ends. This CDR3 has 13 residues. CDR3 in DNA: TGTGCCAGCAGCGAAGGACAGACCGGGGAGCTGTTTTTT. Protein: CASSEGQTGELFF. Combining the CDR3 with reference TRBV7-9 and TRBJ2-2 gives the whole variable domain DTGVSQNPRHKITKRGQNVTFRCDPISEHNRLYWYRQTLGQGPEFLTYFQNEAQLEKSRLLSDRFSAERPKGSFSTLEIQRTEQGDSAMYLCASSEGQTGELFFGEGSRLTVL.

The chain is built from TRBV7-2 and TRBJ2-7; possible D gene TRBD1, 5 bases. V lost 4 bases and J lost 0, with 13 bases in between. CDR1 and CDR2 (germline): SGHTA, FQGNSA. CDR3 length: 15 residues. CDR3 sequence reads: CASSSSRTSSYEQYF. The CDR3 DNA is TGTGCCAGCAGCTCCTCGAGGACAAGCTCCTACGAGCAGTACTTC.

The CDR3 bases are TGTGCCAGCAGTGCACTACTAGCGGGAGTAGAGACCCAGTACTTC. Translating gives CASSALLAGVETQYF. This sequence joins TRBV28 and TRBJ2-5; 11 bases are a match to TRBD2. Losses at the gene ends were 5 bases for V and 4 bases for J; bases not matched to a gene: 6. The CDR3 sequence is 15 residues long. Germline values: CDR1 MDHEN, CDR2 SYDVKM.

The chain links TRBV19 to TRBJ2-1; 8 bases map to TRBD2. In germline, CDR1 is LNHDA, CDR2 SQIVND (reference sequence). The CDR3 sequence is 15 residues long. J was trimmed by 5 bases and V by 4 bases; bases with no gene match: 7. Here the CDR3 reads CASSRQSGRNNEQFF. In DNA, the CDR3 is TGTGCCAGTAGTAGGCAAAGCGGGAGAAACAATGAGCAGTTCTTC.

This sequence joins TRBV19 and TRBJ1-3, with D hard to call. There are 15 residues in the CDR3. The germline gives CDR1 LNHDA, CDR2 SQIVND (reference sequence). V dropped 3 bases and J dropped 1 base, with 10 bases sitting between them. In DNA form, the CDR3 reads TGTGCCAGTAGTATGGGTACACAGTCTGGAAACACCATATATTTT. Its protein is CASSMGTQSGNTIYF.

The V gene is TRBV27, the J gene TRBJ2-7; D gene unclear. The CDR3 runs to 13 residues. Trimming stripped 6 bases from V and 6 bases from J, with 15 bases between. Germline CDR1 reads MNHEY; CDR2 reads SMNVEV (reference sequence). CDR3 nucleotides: TGTGCCAGCAGCTCCTCCCATCGGTTCGAGCAGTACTTC. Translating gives CASSSSHRFEQYF.

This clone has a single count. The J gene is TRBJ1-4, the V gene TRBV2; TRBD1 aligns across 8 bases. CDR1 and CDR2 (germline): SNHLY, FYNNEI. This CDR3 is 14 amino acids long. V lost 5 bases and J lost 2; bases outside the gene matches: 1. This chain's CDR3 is CASSYRGTNEKLFF. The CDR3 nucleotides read TGTGCCAGCAGTTACAGGGGGACTAATGAAAAACTGTTTTTT.

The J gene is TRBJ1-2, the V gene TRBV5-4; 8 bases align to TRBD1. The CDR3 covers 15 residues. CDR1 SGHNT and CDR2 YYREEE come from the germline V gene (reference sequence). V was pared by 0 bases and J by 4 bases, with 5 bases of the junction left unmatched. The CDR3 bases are TGTGCCAGCAGCTTGGGCAGGGGGCTCAGCTATGGCTACACCTTC. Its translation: CASSLGRGLSYGYTF.